Included here is one T cell receptor beta chain sequence, with context. This sample was taken from a study of T cell changes during pregnancy in multiple sclerosis. Method: immunoSEQ multiplex PCR; TCRdb's copy keeps in-frame clones and lacks some. Among about 68,000 clones listed, more than 85% were seen once. From germline, CDR1 is SGHNT and CDR2 YYREEE (reference sequence). Trimming removed 5 bases from V and 4 bases from J, with 4 bases in between. The CDR3 is made up of 11 amino acids. Material: peripheral blood, obtained in the first trimester of pregnancy. This TCR was recovered from a female donor with multiple sclerosis, enrolled in a pregnancy study. This chain uses TRBV5-4 with TRBJ2-1; D is unresolved. The CDR3 loop reads CASSLYNEQFF. CDR3 sequence (DNA): TGTGCCAGCAGTCTTTACAATGAGCAGTTCTTC.